One sample yielded the 26 T cell receptor beta chains listed below, sequenced in a study of T cells in narcolepsy. Repertoires were generated with immunoSEQ multiplex PCR, while TCRdb's copy carries only in-frame clones and drops some. The table records tens of thousands of clones, 70% to 90% of them present only once. The sequencing input was memory (CD45RA-) CD4+ T cells from blood. The receptor source for this set is a human donor in good health.

This clone was seen only once. This rearrangement joins TRBV9 to TRBJ1-1; 8 positions agree with TRBD1. The ends lost 0 bases at V and 1 base at J; junction bases unmatched: 5. The germline CDR1 and CDR2 sequences are SGDLS and YYNGEE. The CDR3 loop spans 16 amino acids. CDR3 DNA: TGTGCCAGCAGCGTAGGGCTGACAGGGGCGAACACTGAAGCTTTCTTT. Translated, it gives CASSVGLTGANTEAFF.

This clone was counted only a few times. The chain is built from TRBV10-3 and TRBJ2-1; D call uncertain. The CDR3 runs 14 residues. Trimming stripped 2 bases from V and 6 bases from J, with 11 bases between. Germline values: CDR1 ENHRY, CDR2 SYGVKD. The CDR3, as DNA: TGTGCCATCAGTGAGGGGCAGCTCGGCAATGAGCAGTTCTTC. Its protein product is CAISEGQLGNEQFF.

The V gene is TRBV30, the J gene TRBJ2-5; possible D gene TRBD1, 6 bases. Trimming removed 0 bases at V and 4 bases at J, with 12 bases between. Germline V lookup: CDR1 GTSNPN, CDR2 SVGIG (reference sequence). The CDR3 spans 14 residues. The CDR3 DNA is TGTGCCTGGAGTGTACTAAGGGGGTCAGAGACCCAGTACTTC. The encoded protein is CAWSVLRGSETQYF.

This rearrangement joins TRBV29-1 to TRBJ2-3; TRBD1 matches 9 bases. The CDR3 spans 13 residues. From germline, CDR1 is SQVTM and CDR2 ANQGSEA. The trim removed 3 bases at V and 6 bases at J, leaving 4 bases unmatched. The CDR3 here is CSVEGQGVDTQYF. The CDR3 region has the DNA TGCAGCGTTGAGGGACAGGGAGTGGATACGCAGTATTTT.

The chain is built from TRBV27 and TRBJ1-1, with 7 nucleotides matching TRBD1. Trimming took 5 bases from V and 5 from J; bases not matched to a gene: 5. The CDR3 is 13 residues long. Germline CDR1 is MNHEY and CDR2 is SMNVEV (reference sequence). The CDR3, as DNA: TGTGCCAGCAGTGAACAGGGGAGGACTGAAGCTTTCTTT. It encodes CASSEQGRTEAFF.

With respect to this clone: Other DNA variants within this sample encode the same CDR3. The V and J genes are TRBV18 and TRBJ2-5; D tentatively fits TRBD1 or TRBD2 (8 bases each). Germline assignment: CDR1 KGHSH and CDR2 LQKENI. The ends were cut back, 2 bases at V and 2 bases at J, with 15 bases in the middle. This CDR3 is 16 amino acids long. The CDR3, as DNA: TGTGCCAGCTCACCAGGGACAGGCGGGGGGCAAGAGACCCAGTACTTC. Translated, it gives CASSPGTGGGQETQYF.

This chain uses TRBV6-1 with TRBJ1-3; 8 positions match TRBD1. Losses at the gene ends were 6 bases for V and 6 bases for J; bases not matched to a gene: 4. Germline lookup yields CDR1 MNHNS and CDR2 SASEGT. The CDR3 is made up of 13 amino acids. The CDR3 loop reads CASRSGGENTIYF. The CDR3, as DNA: TGTGCCAGCAGATCAGGGGGCGAAAACACCATATATTTT.

CDR3: CASSLGGGPSSTDTQYF. The CDR3 nucleotides read TGTGCCAGCAGCTTAGGGGGAGGGCCCTCTAGCACAGATACGCAGTATTTT. This chain uses TRBV7-3 with TRBJ2-3, with TRBD2 matching over 7 bases. Germline CDR1 SGHTA, CDR2 FQGTGA. The CDR3 spans 17 residues. V shed 2 bases and J 0 bases; nucleotides not matched to a gene: 8.

The chain joins TRBV29-1 to TRBJ1-1; D remains unclear. The CDR3 contains 10 residues. In germline, CDR1 is SQVTM, CDR2 ANQGSEA. Trimming removed 4 bases from V and 8 bases from J, with 8 bases in between. DNA of the CDR3: TGCAGCGTTGCCACGTCGGAAGCTTTCTTT. Translated: CSVATSEAFF.

The chain couples TRBV5-1 to TRBJ2-3, with TRBD2 matching 13 bases. The CDR3 has 16 residues. Trimming cost V 3 bases and J 6 bases; bases outside gene matches: 7. The V gene's germline CDR1 is SGHRS and CDR2 YFSETQ. The CDR3 DNA follows: TGCGCCAGCAGCTCCTCACTAGCGGGGGGGGAGGATACGCAGTATTTT. This codes for CASSSSLAGGEDTQYF.

The chain has TRBV5-1 and TRBJ1-5; no firm D call. Trimming took 0 bases from V and 6 from J, leaving 10 bases between them. The CDR3 runs 14 residues. In germline, CDR1 is SGHRS, CDR2 YFSETQ. Written as DNA, the CDR3 is TGCGCCAGCAGCTTGGGTAGTGAGAGTCAGCCCCAGCATTTT. This gives the protein CASSLGSESQPQHF. The complete variable domain, with remaining parts taken from reference TRBV5-1 and TRBJ1-5, reads KAGVTQTPRYLIKTRGQQVTLSCSPISGHRSVSWYQQTPGQGLQFLFEYFSETQRNKGNFPGRFSGRQFSNSRSEMNVSTLELGDSALYLCASSLGSESQPQHFGDGTRLSIL.

The chain joins TRBV5-1 to TRBJ2-7; 12 bases map to TRBD2. This CDR3 has 15 amino acids. Germline CDR1 SGHRS, CDR2 YFSETQ. The trim removed 4 bases at V and 3 bases at J, leaving 5 bases unmatched. In nucleotides, the CDR3 is TGCGCCAGCAGCCCATGGACTAGCGGGAACTACGAGCAGTACTTC. Amino acids: CASSPWTSGNYEQYF. The entire variable domain, with the rest obtained from reference TRBV5-1 and TRBJ2-7, is as follows: KAGVTQTPRYLIKTRGQQVTLSCSPISGHRSVSWYQQTPGQGLQFLFEYFSETQRNKGNFPGRFSGRQFSNSRSEMNVSTLELGDSALYLCASSPWTSGNYEQYFGPGTRLTVT.

The V gene is TRBV5-8, the J gene TRBJ1-6, with D unclear. This CDR3 has 16 amino acids. The V and J ends lost 5 bases and 0 bases respectively, with 12 bases between them. Looked up from germline, CDR1 is SGHTS and CDR2 is YDEGEE. The CDR3 sequence is CASSISRGSYNSPLHF. The CDR3 DNA sequence: TGTGCCAGCAGTATCAGCAGAGGCTCCTATAATTCACCCCTCCACTTT.

This clone was counted a few times. The rearrangement joins TRBV5-8 to TRBJ2-6; D is undetermined. CDR3 length: 16 residues. From germline, CDR1 is SGHTS and CDR2 YDEGEE. V lost 1 base, J lost 2 bases, and 10 bases lay in between. This CDR3 is CASSLWRQTGANVLTF. The CDR3 DNA is TGTGCCAGCAGCTTGTGGCGGCAGACTGGGGCCAACGTCCTGACTTTC.

The V and J genes are TRBV11-1 and TRBJ2-1; tentatively, D is TRBD1 (6 bases). Germline V CDR1 and CDR2: SGHAT, FQDESV (reference sequence). The CDR3 runs to 15 residues. Trimming shortened V by 5 bases and J by 4 bases, and 15 bases separated the two germline ends. CDR3 bases: TGTGCCAGCAGCCCACTGGGGGACACTTACAATGAGCAGTTCTTC. Residues: CASSPLGDTYNEQFF.

V is TRBV27 and J is TRBJ2-3, with D unresolved. CDR3 length equals 11 residues. Per germline, CDR1 MNHEY and CDR2 SMNVEV (reference sequence). V was cut by 6 bases and J by 2 bases, with 3 bases left in between. CDR3 sequence (DNA): TGTGCCAGCAGATCCACAGATACGCAGTATTTT. This encodes CASRSTDTQYF.

The V gene is TRBV29-1, the J gene TRBJ1-2; D is undetermined. V dropped 4 bases and J dropped 8 bases, with 8 bases sitting between them. The CDR3 is 10 amino acids. Germline V gene data show CDR1 as SQVTM and CDR2 as ANQGSEA. CDR3 in DNA: TGCAGCGTTGGTACGGGCGGCTACACCTTC. This translates into CSVGTGGYTF.

The count of this clone is one. V gene TRBV5-4 combines with J gene TRBJ1-1; the match to TRBD1 covers 8 bases. The J segment lost 5 bases and the V segment lost 4 bases, leaving 4 bases of the junction unmatched. The CDR3 runs 13 residues. In germline, CDR1 is SGHNT, CDR2 YYREEE (reference sequence). The chain's CDR3 is CASSPRGPTEAFF. The CDR3 DNA reads TGTGCCAGCAGCCCCAGGGGGCCGACTGAAGCTTTCTTT.

The rearrangement uses TRBV5-1 and TRBJ2-7; TRBD1 aligns across 7 bases. CDR1 is SGHRS and CDR2 is YFSETQ in the germline V gene. The CDR3 is 15 residues long. With V trimmed by 0 bases and J by 0 bases, 3 bases remained unmatched. DNA for the CDR3: TGCGCCAGCAGCTTGGTGGCAGGGGGCTCCTACGAGCAGTACTTC. Protein product: CASSLVAGGSYEQYF.

This clone was found a few times. One junction end disagrees with the germline gene, perhaps due to a read error. This sequence joins TRBV5-1 and TRBJ1-2, with D unclear. This CDR3 is built from 15 residues. CDR1 SGHRS and CDR2 YFSETQ come from the germline V gene. CDR3 nucleotide sequence: TGTGCCAGCAGCTTGTATGCAGGTTCTATTACGGGCTACACCTTC. Translated, it gives CASSLYAGSITGYTF.

This rearrangement joins TRBV19 to TRBJ2-7, with 7 bases that match TRBD1. CDR1 is LNHDA and CDR2 is SQIVND in the germline V gene (reference sequence). Trimming cost V 7 bases and J 2 bases; bases outside gene matches: 5. The CDR3 totals 13 residues. CDR3 sequence reads: CASIATGPYEQYF. The CDR3 DNA reads as TGTGCCAGTATCGCGACAGGGCCCTACGAGCAGTACTTC.

J is TRBJ1-2 and V is TRBV7-3, with TRBD1 as a possible D gene (6 bases). The CDR3 contains 15 residues. Germline V gene sequence: CDR1 SGHTA, CDR2 FQGTGA. V was clipped by 1 base and J by 13 bases, with 22 bases between them. The CDR3 loop is CASSLKGEGTLALTF. The CDR3 coding sequence is TGTGCCAGCAGCTTAAAGGGTGAGGGGACATTGGCTCTCACCTTC.

A few counts support this clone. The chain carries TRBV19 and TRBJ2-7; possibly TRBD1 for D (5 bases). V was cut by 6 bases and J by 0 bases, with 15 bases left in between. The length of the CDR3 is 15 residues. Germline V gene sequence: CDR1 LNHDA, CDR2 SQIVND (reference sequence). CDR3 DNA sequence: TGTGCCAGTAGCCTTCAGGGCCAAAGCTCCTACGAGCAGTACTTC. Residues: CASSLQGQSSYEQYF.

This chain uses TRBV19 with TRBJ2-7; 7 bases are a match to TRBD1. The V segment lost 3 bases and the J segment 2 bases; nucleotides outside the gene matches: 4. Germline CDR1 reads LNHDA; CDR2 reads SQIVND (reference sequence). This CDR3 contains 14 residues. DNA for the CDR3: TGTGCCAGTAGTATCAGACAGGGAACCTACGAGCAGTACTTC. Its translation: CASSIRQGTYEQYF.

V usage is TRBV19 and J usage is TRBJ2-3; D ambiguous. The CDR3 has 14 amino acids. The V gene's germline CDR1 is LNHDA and CDR2 SQIVND (reference sequence). V was clipped by 6 bases and J by 2 bases, with 12 bases between them. The CDR3 DNA is TGTGCCAGTAGAGGCCAGAAGTTCACAGATACGCAGTATTTT. Residues: CASRGQKFTDTQYF.

The chain is built from TRBV7-3 and TRBJ2-3; 9 bases are shared with TRBD2. Germline V gene data show CDR1 as SGHTA and CDR2 as FQGTGA. V was clipped by 3 bases and J by 5 bases; unmatched bases: 3. CDR3 length: 14 amino acids. The CDR3 protein is CASSLGLAKDTQYF. The CDR3 DNA reads TGTGCCAGCAGCTTGGGACTAGCCAAAGATACGCAGTATTTT.